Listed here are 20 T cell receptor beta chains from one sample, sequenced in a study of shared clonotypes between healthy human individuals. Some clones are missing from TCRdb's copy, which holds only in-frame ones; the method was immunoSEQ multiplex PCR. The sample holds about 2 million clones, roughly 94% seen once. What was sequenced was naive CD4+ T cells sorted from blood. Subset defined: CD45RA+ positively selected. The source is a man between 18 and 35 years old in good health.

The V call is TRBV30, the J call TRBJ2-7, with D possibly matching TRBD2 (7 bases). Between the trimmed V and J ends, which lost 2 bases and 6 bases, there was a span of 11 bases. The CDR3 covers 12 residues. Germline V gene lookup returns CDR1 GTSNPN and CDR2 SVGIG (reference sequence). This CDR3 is CAWSTGGPEQYF. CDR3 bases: TGTGCCTGGAGTACGGGGGGCCCCGAGCAGTACTTC.

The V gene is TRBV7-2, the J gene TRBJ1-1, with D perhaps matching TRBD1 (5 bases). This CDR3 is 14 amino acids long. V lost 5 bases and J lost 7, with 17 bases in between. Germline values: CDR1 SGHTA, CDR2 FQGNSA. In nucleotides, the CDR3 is TGTGCCAGCAGCCCCCCGTACCCAGGGAGTGAAGCTTTCTTT. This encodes CASSPPYPGSEAFF.

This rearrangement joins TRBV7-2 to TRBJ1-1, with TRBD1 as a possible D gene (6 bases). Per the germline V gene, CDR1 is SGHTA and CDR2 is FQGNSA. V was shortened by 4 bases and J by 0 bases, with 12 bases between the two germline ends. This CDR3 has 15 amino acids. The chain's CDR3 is CASSWGQRMNTEAFF. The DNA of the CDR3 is TGTGCCAGCAGCTGGGGACAAAGAATGAACACTGAAGCTTTCTTT.

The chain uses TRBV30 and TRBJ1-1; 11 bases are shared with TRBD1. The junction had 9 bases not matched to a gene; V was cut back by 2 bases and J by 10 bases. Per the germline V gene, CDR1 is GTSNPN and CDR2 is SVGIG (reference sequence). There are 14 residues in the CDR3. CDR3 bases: TGTGCCTGGAGTTGGGGACAGGGGGTTATCGGAGCTTTCTTT. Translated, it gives CAWSWGQGVIGAFF.

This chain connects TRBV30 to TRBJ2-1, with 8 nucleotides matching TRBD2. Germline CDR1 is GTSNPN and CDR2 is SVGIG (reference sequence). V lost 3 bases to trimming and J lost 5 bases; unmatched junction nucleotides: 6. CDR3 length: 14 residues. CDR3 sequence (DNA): TGTGCCTGGAGACAGACTAGCGCAAACAATGAGCAGTTCTTC. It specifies CAWRQTSANNEQFF.

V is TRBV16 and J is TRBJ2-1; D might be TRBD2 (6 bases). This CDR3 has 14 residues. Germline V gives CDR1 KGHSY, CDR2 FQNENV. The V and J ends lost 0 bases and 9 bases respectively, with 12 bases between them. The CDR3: CASSQSRGGGEQFF. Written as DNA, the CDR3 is TGTGCCAGCAGCCAATCGAGGGGAGGTGGTGAGCAGTTCTTC.

This CDR3 is CASSAYPGLASTDTQYF. The CDR3 nucleotides read TGTGCCAGCAGCGCCTACCCGGGACTAGCTAGCACAGATACGCAGTATTTT. The chain employs TRBV9 and TRBJ2-3; TRBD2 matches 9 bases. CDR3 length: 17 amino acids. J was trimmed by 0 bases and V by 3 bases; bases with no gene match: 8. Per the germline V gene, CDR1 is SGDLS and CDR2 is YYNGEE.

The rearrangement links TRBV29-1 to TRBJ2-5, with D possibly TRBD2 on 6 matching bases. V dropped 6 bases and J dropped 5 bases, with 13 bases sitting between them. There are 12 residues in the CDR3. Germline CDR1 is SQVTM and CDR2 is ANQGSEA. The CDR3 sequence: CSVAPEGETQYF. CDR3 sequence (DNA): TGCAGCGTCGCACCGGAGGGGGAGACCCAGTACTTC.

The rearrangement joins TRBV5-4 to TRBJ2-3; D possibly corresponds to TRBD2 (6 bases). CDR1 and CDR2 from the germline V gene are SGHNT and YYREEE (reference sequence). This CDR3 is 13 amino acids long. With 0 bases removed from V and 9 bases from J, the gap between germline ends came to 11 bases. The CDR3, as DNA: TGTGCCAGCAGCTTGGAGGTGGCGGGGACGCAGTATTTT. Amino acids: CASSLEVAGTQYF.

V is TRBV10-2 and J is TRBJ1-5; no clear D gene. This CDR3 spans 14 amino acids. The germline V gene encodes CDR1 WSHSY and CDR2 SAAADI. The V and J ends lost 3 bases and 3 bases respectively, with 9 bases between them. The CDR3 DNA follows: TGCGCCAGCAGTGAAGGCCGGTTCAATCAGCCCCAGCATTTT. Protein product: CASSEGRFNQPQHF.

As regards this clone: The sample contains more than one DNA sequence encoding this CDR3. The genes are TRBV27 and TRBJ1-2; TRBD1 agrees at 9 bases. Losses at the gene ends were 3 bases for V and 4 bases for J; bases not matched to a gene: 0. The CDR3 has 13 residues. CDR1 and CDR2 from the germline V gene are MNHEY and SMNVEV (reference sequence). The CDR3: CASSLTGGYGYTF. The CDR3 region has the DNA TGTGCCAGCAGTTTGACAGGGGGCTATGGCTACACCTTC.

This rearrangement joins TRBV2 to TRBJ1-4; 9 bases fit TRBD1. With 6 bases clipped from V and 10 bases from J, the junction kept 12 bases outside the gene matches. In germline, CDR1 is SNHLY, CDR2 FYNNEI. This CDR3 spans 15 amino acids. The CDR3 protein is CASRPTGTGLGKLFF. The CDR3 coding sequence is TGTGCCAGCAGACCCACCGGGACAGGGTTGGGAAAACTGTTTTTT.

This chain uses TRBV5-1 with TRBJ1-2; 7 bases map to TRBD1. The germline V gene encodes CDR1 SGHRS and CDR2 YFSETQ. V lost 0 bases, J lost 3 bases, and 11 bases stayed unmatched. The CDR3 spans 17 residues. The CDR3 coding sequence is TGCGCCAGCAGCTTGGGACTCCGACAGGGCGGGGACTATGGCTACACCTTC. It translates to CASSLGLRQGGDYGYTF.

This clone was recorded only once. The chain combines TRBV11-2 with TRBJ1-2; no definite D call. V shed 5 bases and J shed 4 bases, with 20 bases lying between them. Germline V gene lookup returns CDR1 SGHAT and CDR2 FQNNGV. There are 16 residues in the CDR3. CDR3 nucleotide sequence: TGTGCCAGCAGCCTTACGTCGGCAGGACTTTCCTATGGCTACACCTTC. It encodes CASSLTSAGLSYGYTF.

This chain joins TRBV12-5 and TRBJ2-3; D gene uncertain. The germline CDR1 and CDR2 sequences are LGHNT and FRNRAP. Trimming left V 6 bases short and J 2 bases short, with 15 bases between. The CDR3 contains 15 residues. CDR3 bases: TGTGCTAGTGGCTGGGGTGGGCCCTACACAGATACGCAGTATTTT. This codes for CASGWGGPYTDTQYF.

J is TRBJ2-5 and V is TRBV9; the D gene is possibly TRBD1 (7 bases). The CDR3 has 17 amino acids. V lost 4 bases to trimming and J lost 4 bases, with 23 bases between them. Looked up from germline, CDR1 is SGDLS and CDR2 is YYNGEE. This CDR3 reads CASSTLGRTGVAETQYF. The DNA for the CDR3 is TGTGCCAGCAGCACACTAGGGAGGACAGGAGTGGCAGAGACCCAGTACTTC.

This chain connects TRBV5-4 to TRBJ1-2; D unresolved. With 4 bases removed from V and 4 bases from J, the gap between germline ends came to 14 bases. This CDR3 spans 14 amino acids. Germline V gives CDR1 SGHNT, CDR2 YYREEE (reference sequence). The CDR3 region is CASSLLGISYGYTF. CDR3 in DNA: TGTGCCAGCAGCCTACTTGGTATTTCCTATGGCTACACCTTC.

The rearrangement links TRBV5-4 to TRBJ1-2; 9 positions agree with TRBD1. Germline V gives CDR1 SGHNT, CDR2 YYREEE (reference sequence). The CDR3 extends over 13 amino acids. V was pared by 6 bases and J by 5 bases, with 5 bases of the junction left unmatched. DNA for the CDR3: TGTGCCAGCACGGGGACAGGGAGATATGGCTACACCTTC. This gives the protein CASTGTGRYGYTF. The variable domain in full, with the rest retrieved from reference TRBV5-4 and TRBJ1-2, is ETGVTQSPTHLIKTRGQQVTLRCSSQSGHNTVSWYQQALGQGPQFIFQYYREEENGRGNFPPRFSGLQFPNYSSELNVNALELDDSALYLCASTGTGRYGYTFGSGTRLTVV.

The chain's CDR3 is CASSSGGRANEKLFF. In DNA form, the CDR3 reads TGTGCCAGCAGTTCAGGGGGCCGAGCTAATGAAAAACTGTTTTTT. The chain links TRBV28 to TRBJ1-4; 8 bases map to TRBD1. Trimming cost V 4 bases and J 3 bases; bases outside gene matches: 4. The CDR3 has 15 amino acids. Germline lookup yields CDR1 MDHEN and CDR2 SYDVKM.

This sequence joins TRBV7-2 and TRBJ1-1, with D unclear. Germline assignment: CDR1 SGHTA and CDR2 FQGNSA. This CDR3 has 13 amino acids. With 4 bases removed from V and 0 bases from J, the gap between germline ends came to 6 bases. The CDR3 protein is CASSSKMNTEAFF. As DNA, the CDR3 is TGTGCCAGCAGCTCGAAGATGAACACTGAAGCTTTCTTT.